Below are 25 T cell receptor beta chains sequenced from a single sample in a study of cytomegalovirus exposure and HLA in healthy donors. The PCR ran on 60 Vbeta and 13 Jbeta primers. Sequencing was performed with immunoSEQ multiplex PCR; in TCRdb, only in-frame clones are kept and a portion is missing. The sample lists 150,000 or so clones, approximately 80% occurring once. What was sequenced was PBMCs. The receptors come from a man aged 45-65 years in good health and CMV-seropositive.

Comments on this clone: The same CDR3 is also encoded by other DNA sequences in this sample. The chain combines TRBV9 with TRBJ2-5, with 9 bases lining up with TRBD2. The CDR3 length is 14 residues. V was pared by 2 bases and J by 2 bases, with 1 base of the junction left unmatched. CDR1 is SGDLS and CDR2 is YYNGEE in the germline V gene. CDR3 DNA: TGTGCCAGCAGCGTGACTAGCGGTCAAGAGACCCAGTACTTC. Its protein product is CASSVTSGQETQYF. The whole variable domain, filled in from reference TRBV9 and TRBJ2-5, reads DSGVTQTPKHLITATGQRVTLRCSPRSGDLSVYWYQQSLDQGLQFLIQYYNGEERAKGNILERFSAQQFPDLHSELNLSSLELGDSALYFCASSVTSGQETQYFGPGTRLLVL.

V gene TRBV19 combines with J gene TRBJ2-1; D remains ambiguous. The CDR3 covers 13 residues. CDR1 and CDR2 from the germline V gene are LNHDA and SQIVND (reference sequence). Trimming took 9 bases from V and 8 from J, leaving 17 bases between them. CDR3 DNA sequence: TGTGCCAGCTCTCTAAGACGAAGCGATGAGCAGTTCTTC. Translation: CASSLRRSDEQFF.

The chain recombines TRBV29-1 with TRBJ1-1; 7 positions match TRBD1. The length of the CDR3 is 12 residues. Per the germline V gene, CDR1 is SQVTM and CDR2 is ANQGSEA. V was clipped by 7 bases and J by 6 bases; unmatched bases: 8. The CDR3 DNA sequence: TGCAGCGCCTGGACAGGCACGGCTGAAGCTTTCTTT. Amino acid sequence: CSAWTGTAEAFF.

The gene calls are TRBV25-1 and TRBJ1-6; TRBD1 agrees at 10 bases. V dropped 7 bases and J dropped 9; count of bases not matched to a gene: 9. The CDR3 covers 15 residues. Germline V lookup: CDR1 MGHDK, CDR2 SYGVNS. CDR3 nucleotides: TGTGCCAGCACATCCGGGACAGGGGTAGGTTCACCCCTCCACTTT. This encodes CASTSGTGVGSPLHF.

Only a few counts were recorded for this clone. The V gene is TRBV5-6, the J gene TRBJ1-4, with D perhaps TRBD1 (6 bases). Trimming removed 3 bases from V and 6 bases from J, with 12 bases in between. Per the germline V gene, CDR1 is SGHDT and CDR2 is YYEEEE. The CDR3 spans 14 residues. For the CDR3, the DNA is TGTGCCAGCAGCTCGCTAAGGACAGATGAAAAACTGTTTTTT. It is translated as CASSSLRTDEKLFF.

This clone was picked up a small number of times. The J gene is TRBJ2-7, the V gene TRBV4-1; 8 bases align to TRBD2. Germline V gene sequence: CDR1 MGHRA, CDR2 YSYEKL. The junction had 8 bases not matched to a gene; V was cut back by 1 base and J by 0 bases. This CDR3 is 17 amino acids long. CDR3 loop: CASSQGLAGTLSYEQYF. CDR3 in DNA: TGCGCCAGCAGCCAAGGGCTAGCGGGCACGCTCTCCTACGAGCAGTACTTC.

The gene calls are TRBV7-2 and TRBJ2-3, with TRBD2 identical over 7 bases. CDR1 and CDR2 (germline): SGHTA, FQGNSA. The CDR3 length is 15 residues. The trim removed 4 bases at V and 6 bases at J, leaving 10 bases unmatched. The CDR3 protein is CASSWDYPKQDTQYF. The CDR3 DNA reads TGTGCCAGCAGCTGGGACTATCCGAAGCAGGATACGCAGTATTTT.

The V gene is TRBV6-1, the J gene TRBJ1-6, with TRBD1 identical over 12 bases. J was trimmed by 7 bases and V by 6 bases; bases with no gene match: 1. The V gene's germline CDR1 is MNHNS and CDR2 SASEGT. This CDR3 region has 14 residues. The CDR3 reads CASRGTGGNSPLHF. In nucleotides, the CDR3 is TGTGCCAGCAGGGGGACAGGGGGCAATTCACCCCTCCACTTT.

This chain uses TRBV5-4 with TRBJ2-5; D is unresolved. Germline V lookup: CDR1 SGHNT, CDR2 YYREEE (reference sequence). CDR3 length: 13 amino acids. V was clipped by 4 bases and J by 5 bases, with 12 bases between them. As DNA, the CDR3 is TGTGCCAGCAGCGCCCGGTACCGGGAGACCCAGTACTTC. Protein sequence: CASSARYRETQYF.

The chain uses TRBV4-1 and TRBJ2-2; 9 positions agree with TRBD1. There are 16 residues in the CDR3. Germline assignment: CDR1 MGHRA and CDR2 YSYEKL. J gave up 0 bases and V 5 bases, and 4 bases lay outside the gene matches. Here the CDR3 reads CASSNRQGANTGELFF. As DNA, the CDR3 is TGCGCCAGCAGCAACCGACAGGGGGCGAACACCGGGGAGCTGTTTTTT.

This sequence joins TRBV7-3 and TRBJ2-2, with 8 bases that match TRBD1. This CDR3 contains 15 residues. Germline-derived CDR1 and CDR2 are SGHTA and FQGTGA. With 6 bases clipped from V and 6 bases from J, the junction kept 9 bases outside the gene matches. DNA of the CDR3: TGTGCCAGCAGGGCCGGGACAGGCGGTTCCGGGGAGCTGTTTTTT. Protein: CASRAGTGGSGELFF.

The genes are TRBV7-2 and TRBJ2-3, with D perhaps TRBD2 (6 bases). The CDR3 runs 15 residues. Per germline, CDR1 SGHTA and CDR2 FQGNSA. Trimming removed 5 bases from V and 8 bases from J, with 20 bases in between. This chain's CDR3 is CASSPQAGPTRTQYF. For the CDR3, the DNA is TGTGCCAGCAGCCCTCAGGCGGGGCCCACCCGTACGCAGTATTTT.

This chain joins TRBV7-8 and TRBJ1-4, with 10 bases lining up with TRBD1. From germline, CDR1 is SGHVS and CDR2 FQNEAQ. The CDR3 has 15 residues. V lost 5 bases to trimming and J lost 5 bases; unmatched junction nucleotides: 5. DNA for the CDR3: TGTGCCAGCAGCCCCCGGGACAGGGGCAATGAAAAACTGTTTTTT. This translates into CASSPRDRGNEKLFF.

The V call is TRBV7-8, the J call TRBJ2-5; weak D call: TRBD1 (5 bases). The CDR3 extends over 12 amino acids. Trimming removed 7 bases from V and 9 bases from J, with 15 bases in between. Germline lookup yields CDR1 SGHVS and CDR2 FQNEAQ. CDR3 loop: CASTGPRRAQYF. The CDR3, as DNA: TGTGCCAGCACCGGACCCCGCAGGGCCCAGTACTTC.

CDR3 coding DNA: TGTGCCAGCAGTGTACAGACAGGGAACACCGGGGAGCTGTTTTTT. This codes for CASSVQTGNTGELFF. This chain uses TRBV6-1 with TRBJ2-2, with D perhaps TRBD1 (6 bases). CDR3 length equals 15 residues. With 4 bases removed from V and 1 base from J, the gap between germline ends came to 10 bases. The germline V gene has CDR1 MNHNS and CDR2 SASEGT.

This chain joins TRBV9 and TRBJ1-1, with D hard to call. Germline V gives CDR1 SGDLS, CDR2 YYNGEE. Trimming left V 5 bases short and J 4 bases short, with 18 bases between. This CDR3 comprises 15 residues. The CDR3 DNA is TGTGCCAGCAGACCGAAAGAGGGTTTCGGCACTGAAGCTTTCTTT. It codes for CASRPKEGFGTEAFF.

This clone was seen a few times. The chain has TRBV6-6 and TRBJ1-5; D not certain. Per germline, CDR1 MNHNY and CDR2 SVGAGI (reference sequence). Between the trimmed V and J ends, which lost 5 bases and 3 bases, there was a span of 8 bases. The CDR3 is 13 residues long. CDR3 protein: CASSRQVNQPQHF. The CDR3 DNA follows: TGTGCCAGCAGTCGGCAGGTCAATCAGCCCCAGCATTTT.

The chain links TRBV19 to TRBJ2-5, with 7 bases lining up with TRBD1. The length of the CDR3 is 14 residues. Germline assignment: CDR1 LNHDA and CDR2 SQIVND (reference sequence). V was pared by 3 bases and J by 4 bases, with 5 bases of the junction left unmatched. CDR3 sequence: CASSITAGGETQYF. The CDR3 DNA follows: TGTGCCAGTAGTATCACGGCAGGGGGAGAGACCCAGTACTTC.

The CDR3 sequence is CATEVGAEQFF. In nucleotides, the CDR3 is TGTGCCACCGAGGTAGGGGCGGAGCAGTTCTTC. The V call is TRBV15, the J call TRBJ2-1, with D possibly matching TRBD1 (5 bases). Germline loops: CDR1 LNHNV, CDR2 YYDKDF (reference sequence). CDR3 length: 11 residues. V was trimmed by 8 bases and J by 10 bases, leaving 12 bases between them.

The chain is built from TRBV30 and TRBJ1-3; TRBD1 matches at 8 bases. V lost 3 bases and J lost 5; bases outside the gene matches: 12. Germline-derived CDR1 and CDR2 are GTSNPN and SVGIG (reference sequence). The CDR3 totals 16 residues. The CDR3 region is CAWRVLTGDRRNTIYF. In nucleotides, the CDR3 is TGTGCCTGGAGAGTACTAACAGGGGACAGGCGAAACACCATATATTTT.

The chain is built from TRBV7-9 and TRBJ1-1; TRBD1 aligns across 12 bases. The V gene's germline CDR1 is SEHNR and CDR2 FQNEAQ (reference sequence). The V gene end was trimmed by 5 bases and the J gene end by 7 bases; junction bases not matched to a gene: 8. CDR3 length: 15 amino acids. The CDR3 loop is CASSRGDRGRGEAFF. CDR3 coding DNA: TGTGCCAGCAGCCGGGGGGACAGGGGGCGGGGTGAAGCTTTCTTT.

V and J are TRBV25-1 and TRBJ1-3, with 8 bases aligning to TRBD1. Germline trimming cut 8 bases from V and 8 bases from J; bases unmatched to any gene: 14. This CDR3 has 15 residues. Germline V gene data show CDR1 as MGHDK and CDR2 as SYGVNS. The CDR3 protein is CASSTLGLTGDTIYF. The CDR3 DNA reads TGTGCCAGCTCCACACTGGGGCTGACAGGGGACACCATATATTTT.

This chain links TRBV11-2 with TRBJ2-5, with D perhaps matching TRBD1 (6 bases). The CDR3 runs to 15 residues. Trimming removed 3 bases from V and 5 bases from J, with 16 bases in between. The V gene's germline CDR1 is SGHAT and CDR2 FQNNGV. CDR3 nucleotide sequence: TGTGCCAGCAGCTTCACGGACAGTCTCTGGGAGACCCAGTACTTC. Residues: CASSFTDSLWETQYF.

This chain uses TRBV19 with TRBJ2-3; 11 positions match TRBD2. The CDR3 totals 18 residues. Germline CDR1 and CDR2: LNHDA and SQIVND (reference sequence). The J segment lost 2 bases and the V segment lost 3 bases, leaving 10 bases of the junction unmatched. CDR3 in amino acids: CASSMEKVAGGPTDTQYF. Written as DNA, the CDR3 is TGTGCCAGTAGTATGGAAAAAGTAGCGGGAGGGCCCACAGATACGCAGTATTTT.

The chain recombines TRBV7-9 with TRBJ2-2; 9 nucleotides line up with TRBD1. Germline values: CDR1 SEHNR, CDR2 FQNEAQ (reference sequence). The CDR3 extends over 16 amino acids. V dropped 6 bases and J dropped 8; count of bases not matched to a gene: 13. CDR3 region: CASSPTGGQLRGELFF. CDR3 DNA sequence: TGTGCCAGCAGTCCGACAGGGGGTCAACTCAGAGGGGAGCTGTTTTTT.